Sequencing of this T cell receptor (beta chain) was carried out in a study of T cell repertoires in cytomegalovirus infection (dated by TCRdb to the late 2010s). Turning to the overall study: Alongside well-studied HLA-B-restricted epitopes, the peptide stimulations were aimed at recently identified HLA-C-restricted CMV epitopes, whose presentation resists viral immunomodulation. Donor HLA type was relevant to the analysis, because carriage of CMV infection together with the matching HLA type was indicated by public TCR beta signatures. The paper's findings and limits, for the study overall: The ex vivo response was dominated by HLA-C-restricted CMV-specific TCR beta clonotypes, which also provided the single most frequent clonotype in two of eight donors. Cumulative frequency of public TCR beta family members discriminated carriers of CMV infection plus the relevant HLA type in this cohort and an independent approximately 400-donor cohort.

The meaning of the sample's treatment or condition label: in vitro stimulation with specific CMV peptide epitopes to enrich CMV-specific T cells. Reads for this sample came from an Illumina HiSeq 1500. TCRdb ran its own pipeline on the public reads, namely fastp trimming at Q25 and MiXCR clone calling, and kept in-frame beta chains. For every CDR3 protein sequence, its rows merge into one entry that carries the most common genes and DNA. This sample has around 49,000 distinct CDR3 sequences in its table, and over 15% of those were observed once. The ten largest clones represent approximately 25% of the sample. Points on this clonotype: Its antigen specificity is not known. Qualities for individual bases were not recorded, and no much larger clone is one base off.

The cysteine opens and the phenylalanine closes a CDR3 of 16 amino acids. The CDR3 DNA has 48 bases and is translated from base 1. Trimming costs V 3 bases and J 2 bases, and their ends lie 17 bases apart. For CDR1 and CDR2, the germline V gene lists MGHRA and YSYEKL. This receptor chain uses TRBV4-1 and TRBJ2-7, and perhaps TRBD1 as D gene, on 7 matching bases. The specimen comprised CD8+ T cells from cultured PBMCs, sampled from culture after CMV antigen stimulation. This TCR derives from a human donor in good health (CMV status not recorded). Some clones in this sample may be carry-over from other donors' samples. Here the CDR3 is given as CASSHGADRTTYEQYF. In nucleotide form, the sequence is TGCGCCAGCAGCCATGGAGCGGACAGGACTACCTACGAGCAGTACTTC.